This TCR beta chain was observed in a study of CXCR3-negative and CXCR3-positive naive CD8 T cells. The study, taken as a whole, reports: TRB CDR3 properties served as the basis for inferring TCR strength, and surface CD5 was comparable between naive subsets. Each naive subset displayed comparably high diversity, whereas memory CD8+ cells displayed much lower diversity. TRB CDR3s of CXCR3-positive naive cells were more hydrophobic than those of CXCR3-negative naive cells.

TRB cDNA libraries were made by UMI-labeled 5' RACE. TCRdb reprocessed the 5' RACE reads, with one entry per CDR3 protein and no DNA. Its table records 100,000 to 150,000 distinct CDR3 sequences. With respect to this clonotype: Its target is not known.

This clonotype was sampled from a human donor in good health. Some clones in this sample may be carry-over from other donors' samples. Sequencing was performed on naive CXCR3+ CD8+ T cells from blood. The subset: CD45RO-CCR7+CD27+CD95- naive CD8+ T cells expressing CXCR3 (TNR3+).

The CDR3 here is CASSERVSSYNEQFF. The V and J genes are TRBV19 and TRBJ2-1; TCRdb returns TRBD2, unconfirmable since there is no DNA. The length of the CDR3 is 15 residues. Germline V gives CDR1 LNHDA, CDR2 SQIVND (reference sequence).